The rows below give T cell receptor gamma chains drawn from one sample of a study of intestinal T cells in coeliac disease. TCRdb re-called the multiplex PCR reads with CATT. In the table there are about 650 gamma-chain clones, under 60% of which are singletons. Sample: a duodenal biopsy. Receptors were obtained from a human donor with celiac disease. The CDR3 runs from the conserved cysteine through the conserved F or W. Fields, in order: J gene, V gene, clone size, CDR3 DNA, CDR3 protein. Clone size is stated in some rows and not others, as once, few, many or a class when expanded.

j_call: TRGJ1/TRGJ2; v_call: TRGV3; clone_size: NA; cdr3_nt: TGTGCCACCTGGGACAGGCTAGGATATTATAAGAAACTCTTT; cdr3_aa: CATWDRLGYYKKLF
j_call: TRGJ1/TRGJ2; v_call: TRGV2; clone_size: large; cdr3_nt: TGTGCCACCTGGGACGGGCCTTATTATAAGAAACTCTTT; cdr3_aa: CATWDGPYYKKLF
j_call: TRGJ1/TRGJ2; v_call: TRGV5; clone_size: NA; cdr3_nt: TGTGCCGACCTGGGTTATTATAAGAAACTCTTT; cdr3_aa: CADLGYYKKLF
j_call: TRGJP1; v_call: TRGV10; clone_size: NA; cdr3_nt: TGTGCCTGCGTGGGGATTAGCACTGGTTGGTTCAAGATATTT; cdr3_aa: CACVGISTGWFKIF
j_call: TRGJ1/TRGJ2; v_call: TRGV8; clone_size: large; cdr3_nt: TGTGCCACCTGGGATAGCTATTATAAGAAACTCTTT; cdr3_aa: CATWDSYYKKLF
j_call: TRGJ1/TRGJ2; v_call: TRGV9; clone_size: large; cdr3_nt: TGTGCCTTGTGGCCCGACCCCTATAAGAAACTCTTT; cdr3_aa: CALWPDPYKKLF
j_call: TRGJ1/TRGJ2; v_call: TRGV8; clone_size: large; cdr3_nt: TGTGCCACCTGGGCCTTGAAGAAACTCTTT; cdr3_aa: CATWALKKLF
j_call: TRGJP1; v_call: TRGV10; clone_size: NA; cdr3_nt: TGTGCTGCGTCGGGTCCTACGACTGGTTGGTTCAAGATATTT; cdr3_aa: CAASGPTTGWFKIF
j_call: TRGJ1/TRGJ2; v_call: TRGV5; clone_size: once; cdr3_nt: TGTGCCCACCTGGGTCCTTTGTCCCGTTATTATTATAAGAAACTCTTT; cdr3_aa: CAHLGPLSRYYYKKLF
j_call: TRGJ1/TRGJ2; v_call: TRGV8; clone_size: few; cdr3_nt: TGTGCACCTGGGGCTCCGTATTATAAGAAACTCTTT; cdr3_aa: CAPGAPYYKKLF
j_call: TRGJ1/TRGJ2; v_call: TRGV5; clone_size: once; cdr3_nt: TGTGCCACCTGGGTTATTATAAAGAAACTCTTT; cdr3_aa: CATWVIIKKLF
j_call: TRGJ1/TRGJ2; v_call: TRGV8; clone_size: once; cdr3_nt: TGTGCACCTGGGATGAGGAAACTCTTT; cdr3_aa: CAPGMRKLF
j_call: TRGJ1/TRGJ2; v_call: TRGV3; clone_size: large; cdr3_nt: TGTGCCACCTGGGACAGGCCCGGGTATAAGAAACTCTTT; cdr3_aa: CATWDRPGYKKLF
j_call: TRGJ1/TRGJ2; v_call: TRGV2; clone_size: NA; cdr3_nt: TGTGCCACCTGGGACGGGGCGGATTATAAGAAACTCTTT; cdr3_aa: CATWDGADYKKLF
j_call: TRGJ1/TRGJ2; v_call: TRGV2; clone_size: NA; cdr3_nt: TGTGCCACCTGGGGACGGGGCCGGGAGAAACTCTTT; cdr3_aa: CATWGRGREKLF
j_call: TRGJP1; v_call: TRGV10; clone_size: NA; cdr3_nt: TGTGCTGCGTGGGCCGAAGAGGGCTGGTTCAAGATATTT; cdr3_aa: CAAWAEEGWFKIF
j_call: TRGJ1/TRGJ2; v_call: TRGV10; clone_size: once; cdr3_nt: TGTGCTGCGTGGGATTTAAAGGGATATTATAAGAAACTCTTT; cdr3_aa: CAAWDLKGYYKKLF
j_call: TRGJ1/TRGJ2; v_call: TRGV3; clone_size: large; cdr3_nt: TGTGCCACCGAAAAGCAATATAAGAAACTCTTT; cdr3_aa: CATEKQYKKLF
j_call: TRGJP1; v_call: TRGV8; clone_size: NA; cdr3_nt: TGTGCCACCTGGGTGCTGTTCAAGATATTT; cdr3_aa: CATWVLFKIF
j_call: TRGJP1; v_call: TRGV8; clone_size: few; cdr3_nt: TGTGCCACCTGGTGCTGGTTCAAGATATTT; cdr3_aa: CATWCWFKIF
j_call: TRGJP1; v_call: TRGV8; clone_size: NA; cdr3_nt: TGTGCCACCTGGGTTGGTTGGTTCAAGATATTT; cdr3_aa: CATWVGWFKIF
j_call: TRGJ1/TRGJ2; v_call: TRGV8; clone_size: NA; cdr3_nt: TGTGCCACCGGACCATACCGGGGGGGGTTGATTATTAATAAGAAACTCTTT; cdr3_aa: CATGPYRGGLIINKKLF
j_call: TRGJ1/TRGJ2; v_call: TRGV11; clone_size: NA; cdr3_nt: TGTGCCTGCTGGATTAGTTTTCATTATAAGAAACTCTTT; cdr3_aa: CACWISFHYKKLF
j_call: TRGJ1/TRGJ2; v_call: TRGV8; clone_size: NA; cdr3_nt: TGTGCCACCTGGGATAGAAATTATAAGAAACTCTTT; cdr3_aa: CATWDRNYKKLF
j_call: TRGJP1; v_call: TRGV4; clone_size: NA; cdr3_nt: TGTGCCACCTGGGACGGGCAGAATTGGATACCACTTGGTTGGTTCAAGATATTT; cdr3_aa: CATWDGQNWIPLGWFKIF
j_call: TRGJ1/TRGJ2; v_call: TRGV8; clone_size: NA; cdr3_nt: TGTGCCACCTGGGATAGAAATCGAGTTTATAAGAAACTCTTT; cdr3_aa: CATWDRNRVYKKLF
j_call: TRGJ1/TRGJ2; v_call: TRGV3; clone_size: few; cdr3_nt: TGTGCCACCTGGGACAGAGAGTGGTATAAGAAACTCTTT; cdr3_aa: CATWDREWYKKLF
j_call: TRGJ1/TRGJ2; v_call: TRGV4; clone_size: NA; cdr3_nt: TGTGCCACCTGGGACGGGCCGAGGGATGGTAAGAAACTCTTT; cdr3_aa: CATWDGPRDGKKLF
j_call: TRGJP2; v_call: TRGV2; clone_size: NA; cdr3_nt: TGTGCCCACCTGGGACGGGATAGTAGTGATTGGATCAAGACGTTT; cdr3_aa: CAHLGRDSSDWIKTF
j_call: TRGJP2; v_call: TRGV8; clone_size: few; cdr3_nt: TGTGCACCTGGGATTACTCCCCTTGGTGATTGGATCAAGACGTTT; cdr3_aa: CAPGITPLGDWIKTF
j_call: TRGJ1/TRGJ2; v_call: TRGV9; clone_size: few; cdr3_nt: TGTGCCCTTGTGGGACTACGGAAGAAACTCTTT; cdr3_aa: CALVGLRKKLF
j_call: TRGJP1; v_call: TRGV8; clone_size: large; cdr3_nt: TGTGCCACCTGGGATTGGGTTACTGGTTGGTTCAAGATATTT; cdr3_aa: CATWDWVTGWFKIF
j_call: TRGJ1/TRGJ2; v_call: TRGV4; clone_size: NA; cdr3_nt: TGTGCCACCTGGGGTGATTATAAGAAACTCTTT; cdr3_aa: CATWGDYKKLF
j_call: TRGJ1/TRGJ2; v_call: TRGV2; clone_size: NA; cdr3_nt: TGTGCCACCTGGGACGGTCGAACCTTGTATAAGAAACTCTTT; cdr3_aa: CATWDGRTLYKKLF
j_call: TRGJ1/TRGJ2; v_call: TRGV3; clone_size: NA; cdr3_nt: TGTGCCACCTGGGGACAGGCCTGGTATAAGAAACTCTTT; cdr3_aa: CATWGQAWYKKLF
j_call: TRGJ1/TRGJ2; v_call: TRGV3; clone_size: NA; cdr3_nt: TGTGCCACCTGGGACAGGCCGAGGTACTATAAGAAACTCTTT; cdr3_aa: CATWDRPRYYKKLF
j_call: TRGJP1; v_call: TRGV10; clone_size: few; cdr3_nt: TGTGCTGCGTGGGGATTTGGGGGGACCACTGGTTGGTTCAAGATATTT; cdr3_aa: CAAWGFGGTTGWFKIF